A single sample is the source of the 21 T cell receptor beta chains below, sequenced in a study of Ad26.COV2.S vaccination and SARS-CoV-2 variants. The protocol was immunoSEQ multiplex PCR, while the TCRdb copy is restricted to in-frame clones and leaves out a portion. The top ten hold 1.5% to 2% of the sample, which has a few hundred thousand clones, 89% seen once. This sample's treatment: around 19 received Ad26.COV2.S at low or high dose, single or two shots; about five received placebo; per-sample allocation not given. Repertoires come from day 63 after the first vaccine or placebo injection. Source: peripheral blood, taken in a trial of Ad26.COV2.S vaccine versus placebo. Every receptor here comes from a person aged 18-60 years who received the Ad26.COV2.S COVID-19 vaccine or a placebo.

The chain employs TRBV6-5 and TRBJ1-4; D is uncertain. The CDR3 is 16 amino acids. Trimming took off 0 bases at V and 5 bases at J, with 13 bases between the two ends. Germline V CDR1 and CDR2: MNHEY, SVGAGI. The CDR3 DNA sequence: TGTGCCAGCAGTTACTCGCCTCAGGCGTACAATGAAAAACTGTTTTTT. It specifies CASSYSPQAYNEKLFF.

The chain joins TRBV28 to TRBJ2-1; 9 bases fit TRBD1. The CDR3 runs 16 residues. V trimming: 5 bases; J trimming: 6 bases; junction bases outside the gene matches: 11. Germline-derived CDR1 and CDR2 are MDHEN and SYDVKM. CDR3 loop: CASSTTGTGNANEQFF. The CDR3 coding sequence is TGTGCCAGCAGTACGACCGGGACAGGGAATGCCAATGAGCAGTTCTTC.

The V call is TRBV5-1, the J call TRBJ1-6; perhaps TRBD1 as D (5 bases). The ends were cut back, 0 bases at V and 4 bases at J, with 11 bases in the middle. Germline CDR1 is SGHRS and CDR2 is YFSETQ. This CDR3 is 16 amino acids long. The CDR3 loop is CASSLAGARYNSPLHF. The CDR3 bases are TGCGCCAGCAGCTTGGCCGGGGCCAGATATAATTCACCCCTCCACTTT.

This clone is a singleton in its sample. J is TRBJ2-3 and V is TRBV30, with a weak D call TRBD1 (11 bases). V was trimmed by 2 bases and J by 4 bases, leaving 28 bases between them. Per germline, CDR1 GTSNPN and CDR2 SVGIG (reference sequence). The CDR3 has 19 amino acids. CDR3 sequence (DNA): TGTGCCTGGAGTAAAGGACAGGGGGCGCCTAGCGGGAGACCAGATACGCAGTATTTT. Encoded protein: CAWSKGQGAPSGRPDTQYF.

CDR3 in DNA: TGTGCCAGCAGCCATGAGGGGGCCGAGCAGTACTTC. Encoded protein: CASSHEGAEQYF. The chain recombines TRBV4-2 with TRBJ2-7; 7 nucleotides line up with TRBD1. Germline V lookup: CDR1 LGHNA, CDR2 YNFKEQ. The CDR3 sequence is 12 residues long. V lost 3 bases, J lost 6 bases, and 2 bases stayed unmatched.

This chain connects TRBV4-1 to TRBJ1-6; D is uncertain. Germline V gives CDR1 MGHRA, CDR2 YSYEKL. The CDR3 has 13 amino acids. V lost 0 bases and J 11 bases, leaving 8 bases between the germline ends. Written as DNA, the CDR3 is TGCGCCAGCAGCCAAGATACCGCGGCACCCCTCCACTTT. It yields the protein CASSQDTAAPLHF.

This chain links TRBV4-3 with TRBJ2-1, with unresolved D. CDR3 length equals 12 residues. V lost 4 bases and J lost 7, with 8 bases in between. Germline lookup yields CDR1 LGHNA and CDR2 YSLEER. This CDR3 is CASSRAGNEQFF. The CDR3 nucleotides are TGCGCCAGCAGCCGGGCCGGGAATGAGCAGTTCTTC.

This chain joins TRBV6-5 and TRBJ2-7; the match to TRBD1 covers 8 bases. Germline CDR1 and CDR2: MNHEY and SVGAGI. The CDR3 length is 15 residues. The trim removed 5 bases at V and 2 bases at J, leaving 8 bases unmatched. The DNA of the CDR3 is TGTGCCAGCAGTCAACAGGGGGTATGGACCTACGAGCAGTACTTC. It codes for CASSQQGVWTYEQYF.

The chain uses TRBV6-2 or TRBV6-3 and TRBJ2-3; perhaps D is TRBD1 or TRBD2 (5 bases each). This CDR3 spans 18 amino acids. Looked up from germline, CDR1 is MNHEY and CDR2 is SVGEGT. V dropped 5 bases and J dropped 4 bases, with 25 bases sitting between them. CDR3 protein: CASSKQRDPTTIADTQYF. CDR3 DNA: TGTGCCAGCAGTAAGCAACGGGACCCAACTACCATTGCAGATACGCAGTATTTT.

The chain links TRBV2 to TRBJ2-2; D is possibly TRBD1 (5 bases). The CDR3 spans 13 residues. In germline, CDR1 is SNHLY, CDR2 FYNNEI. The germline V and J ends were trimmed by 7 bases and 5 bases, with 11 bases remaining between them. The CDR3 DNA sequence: TGTGCCAGCACGTTAGGGGTGACCGGGGAGCTGTTTTTT. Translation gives CASTLGVTGELFF.

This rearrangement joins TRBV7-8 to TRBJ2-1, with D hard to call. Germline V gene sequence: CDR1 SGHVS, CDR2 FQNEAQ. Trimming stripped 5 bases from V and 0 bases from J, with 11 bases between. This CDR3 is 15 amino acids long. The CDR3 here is CASSIQRSSYNEQFF. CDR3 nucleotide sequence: TGTGCCAGCAGCATCCAGCGTAGCTCCTACAATGAGCAGTTCTTC.

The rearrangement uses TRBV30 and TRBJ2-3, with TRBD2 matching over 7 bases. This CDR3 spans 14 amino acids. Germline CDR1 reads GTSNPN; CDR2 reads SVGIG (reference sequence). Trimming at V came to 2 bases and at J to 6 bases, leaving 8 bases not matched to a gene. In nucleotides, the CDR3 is TGTGCCTGGAGTAGCGGGGCCCCTTATGATACGCAGTATTTT. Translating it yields CAWSSGAPYDTQYF.

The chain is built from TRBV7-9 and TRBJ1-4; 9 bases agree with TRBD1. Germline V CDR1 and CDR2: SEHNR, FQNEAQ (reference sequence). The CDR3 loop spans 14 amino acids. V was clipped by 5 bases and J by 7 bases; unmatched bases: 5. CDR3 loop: CASSPGQGSEKLFF. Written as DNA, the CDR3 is TGTGCCAGCAGCCCGGGACAGGGAAGTGAAAAACTGTTTTTT.

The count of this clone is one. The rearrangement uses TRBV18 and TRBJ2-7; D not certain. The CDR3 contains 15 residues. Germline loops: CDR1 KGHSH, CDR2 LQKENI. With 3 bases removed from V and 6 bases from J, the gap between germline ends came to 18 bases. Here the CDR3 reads CASSPGFQVRLEQYF. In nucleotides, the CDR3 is TGTGCCAGCTCACCGGGGTTCCAGGTCCGGCTCGAGCAGTACTTC.

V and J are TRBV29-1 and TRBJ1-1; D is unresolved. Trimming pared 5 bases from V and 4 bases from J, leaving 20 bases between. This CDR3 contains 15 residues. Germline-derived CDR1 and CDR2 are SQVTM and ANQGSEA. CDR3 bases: TGCAGCGTTCTCCGAGGTGGGGTTTCGGTCACTGAAGCTTTCTTT. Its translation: CSVLRGGVSVTEAFF.

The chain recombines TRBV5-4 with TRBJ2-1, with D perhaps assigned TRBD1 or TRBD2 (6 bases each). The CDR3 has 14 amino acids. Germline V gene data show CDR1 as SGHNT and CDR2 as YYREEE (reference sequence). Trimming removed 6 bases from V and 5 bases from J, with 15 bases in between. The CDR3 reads CASTRGGHHNEQFF. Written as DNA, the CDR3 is TGTGCCAGCACCAGAGGGGGGCACCACAATGAGCAGTTCTTC.

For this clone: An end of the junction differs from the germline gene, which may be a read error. CDR3 loop: CASSLDGLAGPAGAKNIQYF. The CDR3 DNA reads TGTGCCAGTAGTCTAGATGGACTAGCGGGACCTGCCGGTGCCAAAAACATTCAGTACTTC. The rearrangement uses TRBV19 and TRBJ2-4, with TRBD2 matching 12 bases. CDR3 length equals 20 residues. The germline V gene has CDR1 LNHDA and CDR2 SQIVND (reference sequence).

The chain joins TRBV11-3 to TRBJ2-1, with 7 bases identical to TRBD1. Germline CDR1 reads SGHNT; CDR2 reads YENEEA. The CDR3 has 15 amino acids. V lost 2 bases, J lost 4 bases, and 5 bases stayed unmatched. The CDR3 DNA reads TGTGCCAGCAGCTTAAACAGGGGCGGATACAATGAGCAGTTCTTC. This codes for CASSLNRGGYNEQFF.

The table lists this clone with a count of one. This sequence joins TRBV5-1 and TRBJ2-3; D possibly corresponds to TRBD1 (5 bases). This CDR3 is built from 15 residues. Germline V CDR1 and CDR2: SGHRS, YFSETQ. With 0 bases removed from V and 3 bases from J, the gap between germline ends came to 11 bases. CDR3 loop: CASSLAGKPTDTQYF. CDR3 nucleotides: TGCGCCAGCAGCTTGGCAGGGAAGCCAACAGATACGCAGTATTTT.

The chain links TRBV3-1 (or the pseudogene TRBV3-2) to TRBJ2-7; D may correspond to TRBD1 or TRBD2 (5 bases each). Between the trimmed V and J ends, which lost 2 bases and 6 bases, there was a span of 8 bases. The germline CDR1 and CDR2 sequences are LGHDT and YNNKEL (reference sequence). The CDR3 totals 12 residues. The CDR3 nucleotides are TGTGCCAGCAGCCAATGGGGGTTCGAGCAGTACTTC. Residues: CASSQWGFEQYF.

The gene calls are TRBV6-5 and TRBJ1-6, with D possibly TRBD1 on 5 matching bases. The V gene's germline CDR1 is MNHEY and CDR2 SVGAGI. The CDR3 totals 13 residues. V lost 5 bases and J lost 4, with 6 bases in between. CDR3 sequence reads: CASSQGYNSPLHF. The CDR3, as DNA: TGTGCCAGCAGTCAGGGATATAATTCACCCCTCCACTTT.